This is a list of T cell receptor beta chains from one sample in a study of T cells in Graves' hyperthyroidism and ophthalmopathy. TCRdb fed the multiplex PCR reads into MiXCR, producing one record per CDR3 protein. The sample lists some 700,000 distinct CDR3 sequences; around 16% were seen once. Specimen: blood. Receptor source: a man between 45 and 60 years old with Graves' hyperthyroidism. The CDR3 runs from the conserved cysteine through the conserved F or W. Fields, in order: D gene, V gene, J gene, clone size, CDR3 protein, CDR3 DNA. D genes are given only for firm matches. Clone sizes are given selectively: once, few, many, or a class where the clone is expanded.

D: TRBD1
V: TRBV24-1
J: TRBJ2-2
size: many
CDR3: CATRARGPGELFF
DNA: TGTGCCACCCGGGCTAGGGGGCCCGGGGAGCTGTTTTTT

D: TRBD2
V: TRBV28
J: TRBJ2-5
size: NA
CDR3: CASSSLAGGLQETQYF
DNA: TGTGCCAGCAGTTCATTAGCGGGAGGATTACAAGAGACCCAGTACTTC

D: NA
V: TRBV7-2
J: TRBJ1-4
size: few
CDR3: CASSYRTLGEKLFF
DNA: TGTGCCAGCAGCTATCGGACACTCGGGGAAAAACTGTTTTTT

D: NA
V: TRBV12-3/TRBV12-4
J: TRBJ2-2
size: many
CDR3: CASSYTDPNTGELFF
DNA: TGTGCCAGCAGTTACACAGACCCGAACACCGGGGAGCTGTTTTTT

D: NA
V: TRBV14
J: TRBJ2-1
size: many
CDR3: CASSQGVRSHNEQFF
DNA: TGTGCCAGCAGCCAAGGGGTGCGAAGTCACAATGAGCAGTTCTTC

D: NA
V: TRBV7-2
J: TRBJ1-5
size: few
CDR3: CASSLQNSNQPQHF
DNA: TGTGCCAGCAGCTTACAAAATAGCAATCAGCCCCAGCATTTT

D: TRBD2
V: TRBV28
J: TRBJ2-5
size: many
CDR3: CASSLWIAGQETQYF
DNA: TGTGCCAGCAGTTTATGGATAGCGGGTCAAGAGACCCAGTACTTC

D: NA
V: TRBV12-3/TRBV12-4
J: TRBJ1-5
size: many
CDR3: CASCRTVDQPQHF
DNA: TGTGCCAGTTGTCGAACGGTGGATCAGCCCCAGCATTTT

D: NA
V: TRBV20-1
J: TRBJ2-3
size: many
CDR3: CSATLDSYFTDTQYF
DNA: TGCAGTGCGACCCTAGACAGTTACTTCACAGATACGCAGTATTTT

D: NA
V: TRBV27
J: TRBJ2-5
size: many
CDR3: CASTPGTGGKETQYF
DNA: TGTGCCAGCACCCCTGGGACTGGGGGAAAAGAGACCCAGTACTTC

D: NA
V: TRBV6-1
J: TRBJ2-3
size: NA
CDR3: CASSDRGTDTQYF
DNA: TGTGCCAGCAGTGACCGGGGCACAGATACGCAGTATTTT

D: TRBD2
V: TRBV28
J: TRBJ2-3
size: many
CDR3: CASSLSLAETRKETDTQYF
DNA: TGTGCCAGCAGTTTATCTCTAGCGGAGACTAGAAAAGAAACAGATACGCAGTATTTT

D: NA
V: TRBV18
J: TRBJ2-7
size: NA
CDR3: CASSPFDLLGEQYF
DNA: TGTGCCAGCTCACCCTTTGATCTTCTGGGTGAGCAGTACTTC

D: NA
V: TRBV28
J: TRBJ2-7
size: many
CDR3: CASSPGGSGTYEQYF
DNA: TGTGCCAGCAGCCCAGGGGGGAGCGGAACCTACGAGCAGTACTTC

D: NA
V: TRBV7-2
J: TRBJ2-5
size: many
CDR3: CASSLVMRDLQTQYF
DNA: TGTGCCAGCAGCTTAGTTATGAGGGACCTGCAGACCCAGTACTTC

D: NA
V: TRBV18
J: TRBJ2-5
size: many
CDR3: CASSPRNQETQYF
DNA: TGTGCCAGCTCACCTAGAAACCAAGAGACCCAGTACTTC

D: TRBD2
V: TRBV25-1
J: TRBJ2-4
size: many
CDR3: CASSDSRGRADPNIQYF
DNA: TGTGCCAGCAGTGATTCGCGGGGGAGGGCCGATCCGAACATTCAGTACTTC

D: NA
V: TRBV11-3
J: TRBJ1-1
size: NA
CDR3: CASSEQGPSSEAFF
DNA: TGTGCCAGCAGCGAACAGGGCCCGTCATCTGAAGCTTTCTTT

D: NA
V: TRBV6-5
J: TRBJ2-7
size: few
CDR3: CASSSAEGRMQYF
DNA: TGTGCCAGCAGTTCCGCTGAGGGGCGAATGCAGTACTTC

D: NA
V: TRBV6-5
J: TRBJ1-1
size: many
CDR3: CASSYSRGMNTEAFF
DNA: TGTGCCAGCAGTTACTCGAGGGGTATGAACACTGAAGCTTTCTTT